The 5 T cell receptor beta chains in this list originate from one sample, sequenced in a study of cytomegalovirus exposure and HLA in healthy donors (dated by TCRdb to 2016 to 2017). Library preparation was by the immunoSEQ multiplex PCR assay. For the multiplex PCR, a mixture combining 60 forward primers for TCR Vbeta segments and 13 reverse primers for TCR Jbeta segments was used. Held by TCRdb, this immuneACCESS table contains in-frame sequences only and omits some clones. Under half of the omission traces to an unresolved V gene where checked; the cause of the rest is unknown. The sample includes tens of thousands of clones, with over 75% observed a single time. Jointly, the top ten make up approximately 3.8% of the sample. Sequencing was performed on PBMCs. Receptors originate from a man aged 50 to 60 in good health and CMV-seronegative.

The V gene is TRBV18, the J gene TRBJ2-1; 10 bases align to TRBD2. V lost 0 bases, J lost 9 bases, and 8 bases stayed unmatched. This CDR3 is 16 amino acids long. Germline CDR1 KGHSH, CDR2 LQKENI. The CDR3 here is CASSPPTSGFGGEQFF. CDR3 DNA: TGTGCCAGCTCACCACCGACTAGCGGGTTTGGGGGTGAGCAGTTCTTC.

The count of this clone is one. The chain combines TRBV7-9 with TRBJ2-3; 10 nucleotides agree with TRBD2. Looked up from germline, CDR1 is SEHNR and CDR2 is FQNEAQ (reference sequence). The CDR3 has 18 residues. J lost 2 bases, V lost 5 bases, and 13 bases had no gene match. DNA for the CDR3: TGTGCCAGCAGCCCCCTGGAGCGGGAGGGCCGAGACACAGATACGCAGTATTTT. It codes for CASSPLEREGRDTDTQYF. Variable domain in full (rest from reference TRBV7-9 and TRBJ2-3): DTGVSQNPRHKITKRGQNVTFRCDPISEHNRLYWYRQTLGQGPEFLTYFQNEAQLEKSRLLSDRFSAERPKGSFSTLEIQRTEQGDSAMYLCASSPLEREGRDTDTQYFGPGTRLTVL.

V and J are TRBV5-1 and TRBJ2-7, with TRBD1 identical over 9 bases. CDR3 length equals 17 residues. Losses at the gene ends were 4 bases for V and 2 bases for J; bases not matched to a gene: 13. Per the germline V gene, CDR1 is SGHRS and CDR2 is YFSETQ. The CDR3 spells CASSPLTRDRDPYEQYF. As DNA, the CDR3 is TGCGCCAGCAGCCCACTTACCAGGGACAGGGACCCCTACGAGCAGTACTTC.

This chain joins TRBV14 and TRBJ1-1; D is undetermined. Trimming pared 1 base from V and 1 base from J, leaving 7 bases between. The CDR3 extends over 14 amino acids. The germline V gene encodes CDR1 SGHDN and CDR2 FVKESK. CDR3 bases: TGTGCCAGCAGCCAAGGACAAGCGAACACTGAAGCTTTCTTT. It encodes CASSQGQANTEAFF.

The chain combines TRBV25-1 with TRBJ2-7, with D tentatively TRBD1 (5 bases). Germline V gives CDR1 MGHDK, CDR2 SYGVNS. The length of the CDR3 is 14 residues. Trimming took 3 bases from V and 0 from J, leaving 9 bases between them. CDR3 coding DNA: TGTGCCAGCAGTGAGCCTAGGGGCTCCTACGAGCAGTACTTC. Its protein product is CASSEPRGSYEQYF.